This T cell receptor beta chain is from a study of T cell responses to AZD1222 COVID-19 vaccine. Whole-study results and caveats: Clonal diversity may have been underestimated, and the donors were mostly white British, with more females than males. Vaccine-associated CD4 TCRs spanned spike, dominant at 160-218 and 743-854. The study identified only six AZD1222 recipients as seropositive at baseline.

The table lists this clone with many counts. Its antigen is currently unknown. Method: immunoSEQ multiplex PCR; TCRdb's copy keeps in-frame clones and lacks some. The top ten hold approximately 2.8% of the sample, which has 150,000 to 200,000 clones, just over 90% seen once. This TCR was sampled from an adult in good health. This sample comprised peripheral blood, obtained on day 0 of AZD1222 vaccination.

The DNA of the CDR3 is TGTGCCAGCAGCTTTGAGGGGGGGGGCCATGAGGCAGATACGCAGTATTTT. Translated, it gives CASSFEGGGHEADTQYF. The chain carries TRBV5-4 and TRBJ2-3; a possible D gene is TRBD2 (7 bases). Trimming shortened V by 2 bases and J by 4 bases, and 20 bases separated the two germline ends. Germline V lookup: CDR1 SGHNT, CDR2 YYREEE (reference sequence). CDR3 length equals 17 residues.